These 2 T cell receptor beta chains share one sample of origin, sequenced in a study of blood T cell repertoires in COVID-19. Sequenced by immunoSEQ multiplex PCR; TCRdb stores in-frame clones only, minus some. The sample lists some 50,000 clones, nearly 85% occurring once. Sample: peripheral blood. These receptors originate from a man at least 80 years old in a cohort sampled during active COVID-19.

This clone has a single count. The chain has TRBV24-1 and TRBJ1-1; 7 nucleotides align to TRBD1. CDR1 and CDR2 (germline): KGHDR, SFDVKD. The V segment lost 1 base and the J segment 8 bases; nucleotides outside the gene matches: 3. The CDR3 length is 13 residues. The CDR3 region is CATSDFHRGEAFF. The CDR3, as DNA: TGTGCCACCAGTGATTTTCACAGGGGAGAAGCTTTCTTT.

The rearrangement uses TRBV9 and TRBJ2-3; D may be TRBD2 (6 bases). This CDR3 is built from 16 residues. V lost 4 bases and J 0 bases, leaving 15 bases between the germline ends. The germline V gene encodes CDR1 SGDLS and CDR2 YYNGEE. Written as DNA, the CDR3 is TGTGCCAGCAGCCGACTAGTGAGAACTAGCACAGATACGCAGTATTTT. Translation gives CASSRLVRTSTDTQYF.